This T cell receptor (beta chain) was recorded in a study of lung T cells in sarcoidosis with Löfgren's syndrome. Study information: Repertoire analyses centered on Löfgren's syndrome patients.

Study-level points and caveats: TRBV2 was the preferred pairing partner of TRAV12-1, with similar CDR3s.

TCRdb reprocessed the reads with MiXCR, giving one entry per CDR3 protein. The table has some 1,000 distinct CDR3 sequences, about 23% seen once. CDR1 is DFQATT, CDR2 SNEGSKA, per germline (reference sequence). CDR3 size: 14 residues. The V segment lost 6 bases and the J segment 4 bases; nucleotides outside the gene matches: 6. In its sample, this clonotype is large. The antigen remains undetermined. The conserved closing phenylalanine or tryptophan is absent in this CDR3, likely reflecting a read error. This TCR came from a human donor with sarcoidosis (Löfgren's syndrome or another form), or a control subject (not recorded which). Input material: CD4+ T cells from PBMCs. The rearrangement joins TRBV20-1 to TRBJ2-2; TRBD1 aligns across 9 bases. The CDR3, as DNA: TGCAGTGCCCAGACAGGGGGACTCACCGGGGAGCTGTTTTCT. Its protein product is CSAQTGGLTGELFS.